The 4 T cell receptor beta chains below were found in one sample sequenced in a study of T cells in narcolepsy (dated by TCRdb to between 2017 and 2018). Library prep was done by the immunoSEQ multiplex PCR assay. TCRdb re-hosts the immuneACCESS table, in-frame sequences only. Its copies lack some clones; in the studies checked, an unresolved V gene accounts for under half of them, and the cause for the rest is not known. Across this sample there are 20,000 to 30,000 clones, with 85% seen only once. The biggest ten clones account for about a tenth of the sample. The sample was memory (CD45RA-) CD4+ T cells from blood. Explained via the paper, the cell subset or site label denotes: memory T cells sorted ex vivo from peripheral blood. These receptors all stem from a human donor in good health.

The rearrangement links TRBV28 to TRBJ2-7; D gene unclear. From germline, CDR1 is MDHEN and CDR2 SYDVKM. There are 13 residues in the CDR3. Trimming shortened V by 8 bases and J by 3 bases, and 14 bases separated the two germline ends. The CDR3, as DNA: TGTGCCAGCGCCATACGGCAGTACTACGAGCAGTACTTC. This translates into CASAIRQYYEQYF.

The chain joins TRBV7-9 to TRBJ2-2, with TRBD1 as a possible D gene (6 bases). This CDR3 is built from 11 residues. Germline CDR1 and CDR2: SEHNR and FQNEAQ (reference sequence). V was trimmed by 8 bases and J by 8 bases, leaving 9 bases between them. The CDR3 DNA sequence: TGTGCCAGCGACAGGATAGGGGAGCTGTTTTTT. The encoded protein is CASDRIGELFF.

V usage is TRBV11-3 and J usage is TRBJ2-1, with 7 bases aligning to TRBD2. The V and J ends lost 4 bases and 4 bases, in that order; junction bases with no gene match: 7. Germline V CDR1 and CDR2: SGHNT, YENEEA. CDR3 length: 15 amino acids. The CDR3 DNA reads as TGTGCCAGCAGCTGGGAGGGAGGAGGGTACAATGAGCAGTTCTTC. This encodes CASSWEGGGYNEQFF.

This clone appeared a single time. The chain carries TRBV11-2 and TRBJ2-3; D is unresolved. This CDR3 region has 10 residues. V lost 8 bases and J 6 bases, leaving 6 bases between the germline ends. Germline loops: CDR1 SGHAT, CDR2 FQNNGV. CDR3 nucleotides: TGTGCCAGCCATCGCGATACGCAGTATTTT. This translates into CASHRDTQYF.